The following is a T cell receptor (beta chain) sequence with its context. This sample stems from a study of OX40 agonist ivuxolimab in advanced cancers. CDR1 is MNHNY and CDR2 is SVGAGI in the germline V gene (reference sequence). J gave up 5 bases and V 6 bases, and 5 bases lay outside the gene matches. This CDR3 comprises 13 residues. Sequenced by immunoSEQ multiplex PCR; TCRdb stores in-frame clones only, minus some. Of over 70,000 clones listed, roughly 93% are singletons. This sequence originates from an adult with an advanced solid tumor such as melanoma, head and neck, liver or kidney cancer. The sample consisted of CD4+ or CD8+ T cells sorted from blood, taken in a trial of the OX40 agonist ivuxolimab. This chain connects TRBV6-6 to TRBJ2-7, with 9 bases that match TRBD2. The CDR3 here is CASSIAGANEQYF. In DNA form, the CDR3 reads TGTGCCAGCAGCATAGCGGGAGCAAACGAGCAGTACTTC.